This TCR beta chain was observed in a study of technical replicates of blood from several donors. Profiling relied on immunoSEQ multiplex PCR, and the TCRdb table lists in-frame clones only, not all of them. The table has roughly 97,000 clones, roughly 96% seen once. The V gene's germline CDR1 is SEHNR and CDR2 FQNEAQ (reference sequence). This CDR3 contains 12 residues. V was cut by 5 bases and J by 6 bases, with 9 bases left in between. The sequence derives from a human donor in good health. Material for sequencing was T cells isolated from PBMCs. The rearrangement links TRBV7-9 to TRBJ2-3; D is ambiguous. The CDR3: CASSTQADTQYF. The CDR3 DNA sequence: TGTGCCAGCAGCACCCAGGCGGATACGCAGTATTTT.